This is a list of T cell receptor beta chains from one sample in a study of cytomegalovirus exposure and HLA in healthy donors. This table comes from immunoSEQ multiplex PCR, and its TCRdb copy is limited to in-frame clones, with some not included. The repertoire holds fewer than 200,000 clones, with 65% to 85% as singletons. Sequencing used PBMCs. These receptors all stem from a woman aged 45-65 years in good health and CMV-seropositive. CDR3s include the opening cysteine and the closing phenylalanine or tryptophan. D genes are given only for firm matches.

D gene	V gene	J gene	CDR3 DNA	CDR3 protein
NA	TRBV19	TRBJ1-5	TGTGCCAGTAGGTCATACGGGGGGCATCAGCCCCAGCATTTT	CASRSYGGHQPQHF
NA	TRBV29-1	TRBJ2-7	TGCAGCGTTGCAGGGGCAGTCAGCTCCTACGAGCAGTACTTC	CSVAGAVSSYEQYF
TRBD2	TRBV6-5	TRBJ2-1	TGTGCCAGCAGTTTGGGACTAGTACCCGTGAATGAGCAGTTCTTC	CASSLGLVPVNEQFF
TRBD1	TRBV28	TRBJ1-4	TGTGCCAGCAGCCTCCAGGGGGGACGTGAAAAACTGTTTTTT	CASSLQGGREKLFF
NA	TRBV28	TRBJ2-7	TGTGCCAGCAGTTTAAAGTCAGGGGCATCCTACGAGCAGTACTTC	CASSLKSGASYEQYF
NA	TRBV21-1	TRBJ2-7	TGTGCCAGCAGCAGGCCCGAGCAGTACTTC	CASSRPEQYF
NA	TRBV19	TRBJ2-5	TGTGCCAGTAGCCCTGGAGTTTACCAAGAGACCCAGTACTTC	CASSPGVYQETQYF
NA	TRBV5-1	TRBJ2-1	TGCGCCAGCAGGGGCATAGGGGGAGAGCAGTTCTTC	CASRGIGGEQFF
NA	TRBV7-2	TRBJ2-7	TGTGCCAGCAGCTTAGTAAATCGGGTTCGGACCTACGAGCAGTACTTC	CASSLVNRVRTYEQYF
NA	TRBV5-1	TRBJ2-7	TGCGCCAGCAGCTTGCAGGGCTACGAGCAGTACTTC	CASSLQGYEQYF
TRBD1	TRBV19	TRBJ2-5	TGTGCCAGTAGTATCCAGGGGGCGAGGGGAGAGACCCAGTACTTC	CASSIQGARGETQYF
NA	TRBV6-1	TRBJ1-2	TGTGCCAGCAGTCCGAGGGTTTACTATGGCTACACCTTC	CASSPRVYYGYTF